This TCR beta chain is from a study of T cells after yellow fever vaccination. Study at large: SMART-Seq v4 Ultra Low Input served to prepare low-cell-number fractions.

General study results and limits: The CD4 and CD8 compartments had a small share of their clonotypes in common. After the booster, approximately 96% of CD4 and around nine tenths of CD8 primary-response clones were re-detected.

TCRdb called the 5' RACE reads again in MiXCR, with one record for every CDR3 protein. This sample has just over 250,000 distinct CDR3 sequences, with roughly 5% found just once. In this sample, this clonotype turned up many times. Its target is not known. V lost 0 bases and J lost 4, with 13 bases in between. The CDR3 loop spans 16 amino acids. CDR1 is SGHRS and CDR2 is YFSETQ in the germline V gene. The material was CD4+ T cells sorted from PBMCs, obtained on the day of the yellow fever booster vaccination. The TCR sequence derives from a man aged 18 to 30 who received the YFV17D yellow fever vaccine. The chain joins TRBV5-1 to TRBJ2-2; D is perhaps TRBD2 (5 bases). Written as DNA, the CDR3 is TGCGCCAGCAGCTTGGCGGTGGATGGACTCACCGGGGAGCTGTTTTTT. Protein product: CASSLAVDGLTGELFF. The full variable domain, completed using reference TRBV5-1 and TRBJ2-2, is KAGVTQTPRYLIKTRGQQVTLSCSPISGHRSVSWYQQTPGQGLQFLFEYFSETQRNKGNFPGRFSGRQFSNSRSEMNVSTLELGDSALYLCASSLAVDGLTGELFFGEGSRLTVL.